The 21 T cell receptor beta chains below all came from one sample that was sequenced in a study of blood T cell repertoires in COVID-19. Clones were sequenced by immunoSEQ multiplex PCR, and TCRdb holds only the in-frame ones, with some missing. The sample has 120,000 to 150,000 clones, less than 90% seen once. Sequencing was performed on peripheral blood. The receptors originated from a human donor in a cohort sampled during active COVID-19.

This chain uses TRBV18 with TRBJ2-3, with D possibly matching TRBD2 (5 bases). The germline CDR1 and CDR2 sequences are KGHSH and LQKENI. The CDR3 is 16 residues long. V was shortened by 2 bases and J by 6 bases, with 18 bases between the two germline ends. In DNA, the CDR3 is TGTGCCAGCTCACCAACCGATTGGAGGAGGCTGGATACGCAGTATTTT. This translates into CASSPTDWRRLDTQYF. Filled out from reference TRBV18 and TRBJ2-3, the complete variable domain reads NAGVMQNPRHLVRRRGQEARLRCSPMKGHSHVYWYRQLPEEGLKFMVYLQKENIIDESGMPKERFSAEFPKEGPSILRIQQVVRGDSAAYFCASSPTDWRRLDTQYFGPGTRLTVL.

The chain is built from TRBV19 and TRBJ1-5; D unclear. Germline V CDR1 and CDR2: LNHDA, SQIVND (reference sequence). The CDR3 consists of 13 residues. Trimming removed 6 bases from V and 7 bases from J, with 13 bases in between. The CDR3, as DNA: TGTGCCAGTAGCCCCTACCCCGGGCAGCCCCAGCATTTT. This sequence encodes CASSPYPGQPQHF.

This clone occurred a few times. The chain joins TRBV5-4 to TRBJ1-1; D might be TRBD1 (5 bases). Germline V gene sequence: CDR1 SGHNT, CDR2 YYREEE (reference sequence). V lost 0 bases, J lost 1 base, and 19 bases lay in between. The CDR3 consists of 18 residues. CDR3 sequence reads: CASSLALRGPRGNTEAFF. For the CDR3, the DNA is TGTGCCAGCAGCTTGGCCTTAAGGGGACCGCGGGGGAACACTGAAGCTTTCTTT.

This chain uses TRBV27 with TRBJ1-6; D gene uncertain. The CDR3 covers 12 residues. Germline V gene lookup returns CDR1 MNHEY and CDR2 SMNVEV (reference sequence). The V gene lost 3 bases and the J gene lost 11 bases, with 8 bases spanning the gap. CDR3 in amino acids: CASSFGRTPLHF. CDR3 coding DNA: TGTGCCAGCAGTTTCGGGAGGACACCCCTCCACTTT.

The rearrangement links TRBV6-2 or TRBV6-3 to TRBJ1-6, with TRBD1 matching 8 bases. Trimming cost V 6 bases and J 7 bases; bases outside gene matches: 8. Per germline, CDR1 MNHEY and CDR2 SVGEGT. The CDR3 extends over 15 amino acids. The CDR3 is CASSPVDRVNSPLHF. The DNA for the CDR3 is TGTGCCAGCAGCCCGGTGGACAGGGTCAATTCACCCCTCCACTTT.

This chain joins TRBV7-2 and TRBJ2-6; D may be TRBD2 (5 bases). CDR3 length equals 15 residues. The V and J ends lost 1 base and 2 bases respectively, with 6 bases between them. Germline loops: CDR1 SGHTA, CDR2 FQGNSA. CDR3 loop: CASSLGGTGANVLTF. CDR3 in DNA: TGTGCCAGCAGCTTAGGAGGGACTGGGGCCAACGTCCTGACTTTC.

V is TRBV7-8 and J is TRBJ2-7, with 9 bases matching TRBD2. The CDR3 contains 14 residues. CDR1 and CDR2 from the germline V gene are SGHVS and FQNEAQ. Germline trimming cut 1 base from V and 6 bases from J; bases unmatched to any gene: 4. The DNA of the CDR3 is TGTGCCAGCAGCTTAGTAGCGGGGGCAGGCGAGCAGTACTTC. This sequence encodes CASSLVAGAGEQYF.

This clone was observed a single time. This chain connects TRBV12-3 or TRBV12-4 to TRBJ2-7; no clear D gene. The CDR3 covers 13 residues. V dropped 3 bases and J dropped 2 bases, with 8 bases sitting between them. The CDR3 DNA reads as TGTGCCAGCAGTTTTGGCCGCACCTACGAGCAGTACTTC. The encoded protein is CASSFGRTYEQYF.

This chain joins TRBV19 and TRBJ2-2; TRBD1 matches 7 bases. The CDR3 runs 17 residues. Germline CDR1 is LNHDA and CDR2 is SQIVND (reference sequence). Germline trimming cut 4 bases from V and 1 base from J; bases unmatched to any gene: 9. The CDR3 coding sequence is TGTGCCAGTAGTACTACAGGGGTCTTCCTGAACACCGGGGAGCTGTTTTTT. Protein sequence: CASSTTGVFLNTGELFF.

The chain uses TRBV5-1 and TRBJ2-3; no reliable D call. V dropped 4 bases and J dropped 4 bases, with 4 bases sitting between them. The length of the CDR3 is 11 residues. Germline CDR1 reads SGHRS; CDR2 reads YFSETQ. CDR3 nucleotide sequence: TGCGCCAGCAGCGAGTCAGATACGCAGTATTTT. Translation: CASSESDTQYF.

CDR3 in amino acids: CASSRDRGYGYTF. CDR3 in DNA: TGTGCCAGTAGCAGAGACAGGGGCTATGGCTACACCTTC. The V and J genes are TRBV19 and TRBJ1-2, with 8 bases matching TRBD1. Germline V gives CDR1 LNHDA, CDR2 SQIVND (reference sequence). The CDR3 runs 13 residues. J was trimmed by 4 bases and V by 6 bases; bases with no gene match: 4.

CDR3 DNA: TGCGCCAGCAACACTGCGGCGGGTACTGAAGCTTTCTTT. Encoded protein: CASNTAAGTEAFF. J is TRBJ1-1 and V is TRBV5-1; D unresolved. V was pared by 6 bases and J by 5 bases, with 14 bases between. The CDR3 length is 13 residues. Germline V gene lookup returns CDR1 SGHRS and CDR2 YFSETQ.

The chain combines TRBV5-8 with TRBJ1-5, with D tentatively TRBD1 (5 bases). The CDR3 has 14 amino acids. Trimming removed 4 bases at V and 4 bases at J, with 12 bases between. Germline V CDR1 and CDR2: SGHTS, YDEGEE. As DNA, the CDR3 is TGTGCCAGCAGCGCGAGGACACGTAATCAGCCCCAGCATTTT. This codes for CASSARTRNQPQHF.

This chain joins TRBV4-1 and TRBJ2-6; D remains ambiguous. There are 15 residues in the CDR3. V was shortened by 5 bases and J by 1 base, with 9 bases between the two germline ends. Germline V gene lookup returns CDR1 MGHRA and CDR2 YSYEKL. The CDR3 sequence: CASSTTPSGANVLTF. The CDR3 nucleotides are TGCGCCAGCAGCACGACACCTTCTGGGGCCAACGTCCTGACTTTC.

The chain carries TRBV28 and TRBJ2-7; the match to TRBD1 covers 7 bases. V trimming: 2 bases; J trimming: 0 bases; junction bases outside the gene matches: 10. Germline CDR1 reads MDHEN; CDR2 reads SYDVKM. This CDR3 spans 17 amino acids. CDR3 DNA sequence: TGTGCCAGCAGTTTAAACAGAGACAGGGCCCTCTCCTACGAGCAGTACTTC. It is translated as CASSLNRDRALSYEQYF.

The chain has TRBV19 and TRBJ2-7; TRBD2 agrees at 11 bases. This CDR3 has 13 amino acids. V trimming: 6 bases; J trimming: 7 bases; junction bases outside the gene matches: 5. In germline, CDR1 is LNHDA, CDR2 SQIVND (reference sequence). The CDR3 loop is CASRLAGAREQYF. In nucleotides, the CDR3 is TGTGCCAGTAGACTAGCGGGGGCAAGGGAGCAGTACTTC.

CDR3 nucleotides: TGTGCCAGCACCCTCTCCTGGACAGGCAGTAGCAATGAGCAGTTCTTC. As protein: CASTLSWTGSSNEQFF. This chain joins TRBV28 and TRBJ2-1; TRBD1 matches 7 bases. The CDR3 is 16 amino acids. With 7 bases clipped from V and 6 bases from J, the junction kept 15 bases outside the gene matches. Germline CDR1 is MDHEN and CDR2 is SYDVKM.

The chain carries TRBV30 and TRBJ1-3; D uncertain. CDR1 GTSNPN and CDR2 SVGIG come from the germline V gene (reference sequence). This CDR3 region has 13 residues. Between the trimmed V and J ends, which lost 4 bases and 2 bases, there was a span of 9 bases. The CDR3 loop is CAWTPGPGNTIYF. The CDR3 coding sequence is TGTGCCTGGACCCCAGGTCCTGGAAACACCATATATTTT.

The V gene is TRBV9, the J gene TRBJ2-5; 10 positions agree with TRBD2. Germline V CDR1 and CDR2: SGDLS, YYNGEE. The CDR3 runs 16 residues. V lost 0 bases, J lost 1 base, and 3 bases stayed unmatched. CDR3 amino acids: CASSVASGRVQETQYF. CDR3 DNA: TGTGCCAGCAGCGTAGCTAGCGGGAGAGTCCAAGAGACCCAGTACTTC.

The chain couples TRBV27 to TRBJ2-7; D may be TRBD2 (7 bases). The CDR3 totals 14 residues. V shed 8 bases and J shed 3 bases, with 17 bases lying between them. Germline V gives CDR1 MNHEY, CDR2 SMNVEV (reference sequence). CDR3 DNA: TGTGCCAGCTCATGGGGGGGGCAAATCTACGAGCAGTACTTC. It is translated as CASSWGGQIYEQYF.

The chain links TRBV28 to TRBJ1-1; 9 bases match TRBD1. With 7 bases clipped from V and 5 bases from J, the junction kept 8 bases outside the gene matches. CDR3 length: 14 residues. Germline values: CDR1 MDHEN, CDR2 SYDVKM. CDR3 sequence (DNA): TGTGCCAGCATTCCGGGACAGGGAGGGACTGAAGCTTTCTTT. Translated: CASIPGQGGTEAFF. Complete variable domain (other parts from reference TRBV28 and TRBJ1-1): DVKVTQSSRYLVKRTGEKVFLECVQDMDHENMFWYRQDPGLGLRLIYFSYDVKMKEKGDIPEGYSVSREKKERFSLILESASTNQTSMYLCASIPGQGGTEAFFGQGTRLTVV.